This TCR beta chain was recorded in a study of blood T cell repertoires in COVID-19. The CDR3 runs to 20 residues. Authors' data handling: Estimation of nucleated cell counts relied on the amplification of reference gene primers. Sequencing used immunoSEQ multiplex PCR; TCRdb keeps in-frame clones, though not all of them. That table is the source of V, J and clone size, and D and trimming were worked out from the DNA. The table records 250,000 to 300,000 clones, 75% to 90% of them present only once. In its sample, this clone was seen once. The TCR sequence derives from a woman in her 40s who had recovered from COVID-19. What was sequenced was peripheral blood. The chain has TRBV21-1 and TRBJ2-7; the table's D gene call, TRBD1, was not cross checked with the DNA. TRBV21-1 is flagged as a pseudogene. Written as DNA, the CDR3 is TGTGCCAGCAGCAAAGCTCAGGGGGAGGCCCAGGGAGGCCTCTCCTACGAGCAGTACTTC. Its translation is CASSKAQGEAQGGLSYEQYF.